This T cell receptor beta chain stems from a study of CD8+ T cells in alopecia areata. Study-wide results and caveats: Sequencing of scalp samples also includes resident alphabeta T cells from normal skin.

After removal of 5 bases from V and 7 bases from J, the junction contained 5 bases not matched to a gene. CDR3 length equals 13 residues. Germline CDR1 SQVTM, CDR2 ANQGSEA. Worth noting for this clone: No antigen is known for it.

As to treatment: oral pan-JAK inhibitor, 5-10 mg twice daily. cDNA reverse transcribed from extracted RNA served as the sequencing template. Profiling relied on immunoSEQ multiplex PCR, and the TCRdb table lists in-frame clones only, not all of them. The sample contains around 270,000 clones, roughly 64% of which appear only once. The chain carries TRBV29-1 and TRBJ1-6; 7 nucleotides agree with TRBD1. The sample in question was CD4+ T cells sorted from blood, obtained at week 24, from a patient treated with tofacitinib. The sequence was obtained from a human donor with alopecia areata. The CDR3 is CSVSTGRNSPLHF. The CDR3 DNA is TGCAGCGTTTCGACAGGGCGCAATTCACCCCTCCACTTT.